The 14 T cell receptor beta chains below come from one sample, sequenced in a study of Ad26.COV2.S vaccination and SARS-CoV-2 variants. As for treatment: roughly 18 received Ad26.COV2.S at low or high dose, single or two shots; 5 received placebo; per-sample allocation not given. Repertoires come from day 63 after the first vaccine or placebo injection. Generated by immunoSEQ multiplex PCR, the TCRdb table keeps only in-frame clones and is missing some. The table lists 350,000 to 500,000 clones, less than 95% of them singletons. The starting material was peripheral blood, obtained in a trial of Ad26.COV2.S vaccine versus placebo. The source of these receptors is a person between 18 and 65 years old who received the Ad26.COV2.S COVID-19 vaccine or a placebo.

The genes are TRBV12-3 or TRBV12-4 and TRBJ2-2; D perhaps matches TRBD1 (6 bases). The CDR3 is 13 residues long. Trimming took 5 bases from V and 6 from J, leaving 10 bases between them. CDR3 region: CASSPTGSGELFF. The DNA of the CDR3 is TGTGCCAGCAGTCCAACAGGGTCCGGGGAGCTGTTTTTT.

The chain employs TRBV7-2 and TRBJ2-3, with 8 bases identical to TRBD2. Germline V gene data show CDR1 as SGHTA and CDR2 as FQGNSA. The CDR3 extends over 13 amino acids. The J segment lost 11 bases and the V segment lost 5 bases, leaving 9 bases of the junction unmatched. Here the CDR3 DNA reads TGTGCCAGCAGCCTCTCGGGAGGGGGGGTGCAGTATTTT. It specifies CASSLSGGGVQYF.

The gene calls are TRBV9 and TRBJ2-1; D is perhaps TRBD1 (5 bases). The germline V gene encodes CDR1 SGDLS and CDR2 YYNGEE. CDR3 length: 14 amino acids. V was pared by 0 bases and J by 9 bases, with 13 bases between. The CDR3 here is CASSVVEGAGEQFF. As DNA, the CDR3 is TGTGCCAGCAGCGTAGTGGAAGGGGCTGGTGAGCAGTTCTTC. The full variable domain, its missing parts supplied by reference TRBV9 and TRBJ2-1, is DSGVTQTPKHLITATGQRVTLRCSPRSGDLSVYWYQQSLDQGLQFLIQYYNGEERAKGNILERFSAQQFPDLHSELNLSSLELGDSALYFCASSVVEGAGEQFFGPGTRLTVL.

The rearrangement joins TRBV6-5 to TRBJ2-7; D call uncertain. V lost 6 bases, J lost 3 bases, and 12 bases lay in between. The CDR3 has 13 amino acids. Germline V CDR1 and CDR2: MNHEY, SVGAGI. The CDR3 sequence: CASRFSSNYEQYF. CDR3 sequence (DNA): TGTGCCAGCAGGTTTAGCAGTAACTACGAGCAGTACTTC.

The chain joins TRBV28 to TRBJ1-3; tentatively, D is TRBD1 (5 bases). The CDR3 is 15 residues long. Trimming removed 7 bases at V and 3 bases at J, with 16 bases between. The germline gives CDR1 MDHEN, CDR2 SYDVKM. CDR3 in amino acids: CASTKGAGNGNTIYF. DNA of the CDR3: TGTGCCAGCACCAAAGGGGCGGGGAATGGAAACACCATATATTTT. The variable domain in full, with the rest retrieved from reference TRBV28 and TRBJ1-3, is DVKVTQSSRYLVKRTGEKVFLECVQDMDHENMFWYRQDPGLGLRLIYFSYDVKMKEKGDIPEGYSVSREKKERFSLILESASTNQTSMYLCASTKGAGNGNTIYFGEGSWLTVV.

J is TRBJ2-1 and V is TRBV27; D may be TRBD1 or TRBD2 (5 bases each). The germline CDR1 and CDR2 sequences are MNHEY and SMNVEV (reference sequence). V shed 4 bases and J shed 4 bases, with 14 bases lying between them. The CDR3 is made up of 15 amino acids. The DNA of the CDR3 is TGTGCCAGCAGTTATGGGGGATCGAAATACAATGAGCAGTTCTTC. Translation: CASSYGGSKYNEQFF.

This clone was seen a few times. This rearrangement joins TRBV7-8 to TRBJ2-1; D is perhaps TRBD2 (6 bases). The CDR3 spans 16 residues. V lost 4 bases and J lost 8, with 21 bases in between. From germline, CDR1 is SGHVS and CDR2 FQNEAQ. CDR3 in DNA: TGTGCCAGCAGCTGGACGGGGGACGGGTACCCCGATGAGCAGTTCTTC. The encoded protein is CASSWTGDGYPDEQFF.

The chain is built from TRBV7-6 and TRBJ2-3; 10 bases are shared with TRBD2. The CDR3 extends over 17 amino acids. The ends lost 2 bases at V and 1 base at J; junction bases unmatched: 6. Looked up from germline, CDR1 is SGHVS and CDR2 is FNYEAQ. The CDR3 protein is CASSLIPLAGGTDTQYF. Here the CDR3 DNA reads TGTGCCAGCAGCTTAATCCCCCTAGCGGGGGGCACAGATACGCAGTATTTT.

The V and J genes are TRBV6-6 and TRBJ2-5; TRBD1 is a possible D gene (8 bases). CDR1 is MNHNY and CDR2 is SVGAGI in the germline V gene (reference sequence). With 7 bases removed from V and 4 bases from J, the gap between germline ends came to 19 bases. The CDR3 is made up of 15 amino acids. This CDR3 is CASTDPTGGVETQYF. CDR3 DNA sequence: TGTGCCAGCACCGACCCTACAGGGGGGGTAGAGACCCAGTACTTC.

The rearrangement joins TRBV18 to TRBJ2-3, with 7 bases lining up with TRBD1. Trimming cost V 3 bases and J 6 bases; bases outside gene matches: 3. CDR3 length equals 13 residues. Germline V CDR1 and CDR2: KGHSH, LQKENI. CDR3 sequence reads: CASSPDRADTQYF. The CDR3 nucleotides read TGTGCCAGCTCACCCGACAGGGCGGATACGCAGTATTTT.

CDR3 amino acids: CASSMTGGSYEQYF. The CDR3 nucleotides read TGTGCCAGCAGCATGACAGGGGGTTCCTACGAGCAGTACTTC. This rearrangement joins TRBV2 to TRBJ2-7; TRBD1 agrees at 9 bases. The germline V gene has CDR1 SNHLY and CDR2 FYNNEI. This CDR3 contains 14 residues. V dropped 6 bases and J dropped 1; count of bases not matched to a gene: 4. Combining the CDR3 with reference TRBV2 and TRBJ2-7 gives the whole variable domain EPEVTQTPSHQVTQMGQEVILRCVPISNHLYFYWYRQILGQKVEFLVSFYNNEISEKSEIFDDQFSVERPDGSNFTLKIRSTKLEDSAMYFCASSMTGGSYEQYFGPGTRLTVT.

J is TRBJ2-5 and V is TRBV7-3; 11 nucleotides agree with TRBD2. Germline CDR1 reads SGHTA; CDR2 reads FQGTGA. The CDR3 sequence is 13 residues long. V was pared by 5 bases and J by 13 bases, with 9 bases of the junction left unmatched. For the CDR3, the DNA is TGTGCCAGCAGCCCGGACAGACTAGCGGGATTGTACTTC. This sequence encodes CASSPDRLAGLYF.

This clone was observed once. V and J are TRBV7-3 and TRBJ2-3; a possible D gene is TRBD1 (5 bases). The CDR3 is made up of 18 amino acids. Germline CDR1 reads SGHTA; CDR2 reads FQGTGA. V was shortened by 1 base and J by 0 bases, with 17 bases between the two germline ends. CDR3 protein: CASSLRQIEPSSTDTQYF. In DNA, the CDR3 is TGTGCCAGCAGCTTAAGACAGATAGAGCCATCTAGCACAGATACGCAGTATTTT.

DNA of the CDR3: TGTGCCAGCAGATCCGGGACTAGCCCCCACAATGAGCAGTTCTTC. Its protein product is CASRSGTSPHNEQFF. The V gene is TRBV28, the J gene TRBJ2-1, with TRBD2 matching over 9 bases. V lost 6 bases, J lost 5 bases, and 8 bases stayed unmatched. Germline-derived CDR1 and CDR2 are MDHEN and SYDVKM. This CDR3 comprises 15 residues.